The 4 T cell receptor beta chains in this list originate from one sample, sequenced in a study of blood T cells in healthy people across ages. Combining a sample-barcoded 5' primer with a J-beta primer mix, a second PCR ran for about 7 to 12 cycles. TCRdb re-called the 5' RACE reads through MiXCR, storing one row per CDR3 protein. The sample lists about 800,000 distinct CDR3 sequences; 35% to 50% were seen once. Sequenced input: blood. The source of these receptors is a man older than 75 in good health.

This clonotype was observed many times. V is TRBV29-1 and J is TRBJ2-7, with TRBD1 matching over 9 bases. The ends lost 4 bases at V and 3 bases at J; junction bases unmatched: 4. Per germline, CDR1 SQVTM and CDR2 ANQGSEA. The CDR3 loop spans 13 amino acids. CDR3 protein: CSVGGTGSYEQYF. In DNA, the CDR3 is TGCAGCGTTGGTGGGACAGGGAGCTACGAGCAGTACTTC.

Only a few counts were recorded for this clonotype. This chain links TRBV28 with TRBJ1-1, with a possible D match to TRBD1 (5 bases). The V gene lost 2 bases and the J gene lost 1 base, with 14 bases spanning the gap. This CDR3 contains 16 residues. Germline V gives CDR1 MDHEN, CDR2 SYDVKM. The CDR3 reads CASSLAGRGTNTEAFF. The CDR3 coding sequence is TGTGCCAGCAGTTTAGCGGGTCGCGGGACGAACACTGAAGCTTTCTTT.

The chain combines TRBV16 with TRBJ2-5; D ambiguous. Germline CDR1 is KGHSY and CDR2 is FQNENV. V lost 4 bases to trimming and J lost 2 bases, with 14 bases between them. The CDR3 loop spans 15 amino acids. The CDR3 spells CASSLSDRTQETQYF. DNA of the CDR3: TGTGCCAGCAGCCTCTCCGACCGTACACAAGAGACCCAGTACTTC.

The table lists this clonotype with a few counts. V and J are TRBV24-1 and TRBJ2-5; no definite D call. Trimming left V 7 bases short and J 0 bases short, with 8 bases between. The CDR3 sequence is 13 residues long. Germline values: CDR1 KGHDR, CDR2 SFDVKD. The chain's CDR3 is CATSSSYQETQYF. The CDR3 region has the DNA TGTGCCACCAGCAGCTCGTACCAAGAGACCCAGTACTTC.